Described below is a single T cell receptor beta chain sequence and its context. Its antigen remains unknown. The data were obtained in a study of monozygotic twins with inflammatory bowel disease. For each CDR3 protein, TCRdb gives one entry from its re-call of the 5' RACE reads, without DNA. With fewer than 450,000 distinct CDR3 sequences in the sample, the ten largest clones hold around 2.6%. Germline CDR1 is SGHDT and CDR2 is YYEEEE. The CDR3 covers 15 residues. The study, taken as a whole, reports: T cell subtypes that differed could not be told apart. Lower TCRbeta diversity (inverse Simpson) was seen in IBD patients than in healthy co-twins. It was observed that concordant and discordant twins did not differ in repertoire similarity, possibly given limited power.

V gene TRBV5-6 combines with J gene TRBJ2-4; the TCRdb D gene call, TRBD1, has no DNA to confirm it. Material: blood. The TCR was taken from a human donor with ulcerative colitis or Crohn's disease, or a healthy co-twin of an affected twin (not recorded which). CDR3 loop: CASSLVGAGGNIQYF. Variable domain in full (rest from reference TRBV5-6 and TRBJ2-4): DAGVTQSPTHLIKTRGQQVTLRCSPKSGHDTVSWYQQALGQGPQFIFQYYEEEERQRGNFPDRFSGHQFPNYSSELNVNALLLGDSALYLCASSLVGAGGNIQYFGAGTRLSVL.